The 26 T cell receptor beta chains given below trace back to one sample, sequenced in a study of cytomegalovirus exposure and HLA in healthy donors. The PCR contained 60 Vbeta and 13 Jbeta primers. This table comes from immunoSEQ multiplex PCR, and its TCRdb copy is limited to in-frame clones, with some not included. The sample contains 130,000 or so clones, approximately 82% of which appear only once. The material sequenced was PBMCs. These receptors originate from a female donor in good health and CMV-seronegative.

The V gene is TRBV2, the J gene TRBJ1-4; 9 bases agree with TRBD1. The CDR3 is made up of 13 amino acids. V dropped 9 bases and J dropped 5; count of bases not matched to a gene: 4. CDR1 SNHLY and CDR2 FYNNEI come from the germline V gene. CDR3 in amino acids: CARRTGENEKLFF. For the CDR3, the DNA is TGTGCCAGGCGGACAGGGGAGAATGAAAAACTGTTTTTT.

The chain has TRBV6-5 and TRBJ1-5; 8 positions agree with TRBD1. Germline assignment: CDR1 MNHEY and CDR2 SVGAGI. This CDR3 is 15 amino acids long. Germline trimming cut 7 bases from V and 7 bases from J; bases unmatched to any gene: 12. CDR3 in amino acids: CASTGTGPRHQPQHF. In nucleotides, the CDR3 is TGTGCCAGCACCGGGACAGGTCCCAGGCACCAGCCCCAGCATTTT.

This sequence joins TRBV6-5 and TRBJ1-1, with D uncertain. Trimming took 4 bases from V and 5 from J, leaving 17 bases between them. CDR3 length: 15 amino acids. Germline assignment: CDR1 MNHEY and CDR2 SVGAGI. The CDR3 DNA sequence: TGTGCCAGCAGTTCGATAATTTTTGGGGAGACTGAAGCTTTCTTT. Its translation is CASSSIIFGETEAFF.

This chain uses TRBV5-1 with TRBJ1-2; 10 bases match TRBD1. The CDR3 extends over 15 amino acids. V dropped 4 bases and J dropped 5; count of bases not matched to a gene: 8. CDR1 SGHRS and CDR2 YFSETQ come from the germline V gene. The CDR3 DNA is TGCGCCAGCAGCCCTGCGGGACAGGGGACTTATGGCTACACCTTC. Translating gives CASSPAGQGTYGYTF.

The chain combines TRBV29-1 with TRBJ1-1; D may be TRBD1 (5 bases). Germline V CDR1 and CDR2: SQVTM, ANQGSEA. Trimming removed 8 bases at V and 3 bases at J, with 13 bases between. The CDR3 has 12 amino acids. CDR3 in amino acids: CSSRDADTEAFF. The CDR3 bases are TGCAGCAGCAGGGATGCGGACACTGAAGCTTTCTTT.

This clone was seen a few times. V gene TRBV5-6 combines with J gene TRBJ2-1, with no clear D. The CDR3 length is 14 residues. V lost 1 base and J lost 0, with 5 bases in between. The germline CDR1 and CDR2 sequences are SGHDT and YYEEEE. The CDR3 DNA reads as TGTGCCAGCAGCTTGATTAGCTCCTACAATGAGCAGTTCTTC. Its translation: CASSLISSYNEQFF.

Written as DNA, the CDR3 is TGTGCCAGCAGCTTTGGACTATCCGGGACCCAGTACTTC. Amino acid sequence: CASSFGLSGTQYF. The gene calls are TRBV7-2 and TRBJ2-5; D might be TRBD2 (6 bases). Trimming left V 3 bases short and J 7 bases short, with 12 bases between. The CDR3 runs 13 residues. Germline V gives CDR1 SGHTA, CDR2 FQGNSA.

The V and J genes are TRBV28 and TRBJ1-1, with a weak D call TRBD1 (5 bases). In germline, CDR1 is MDHEN, CDR2 SYDVKM. The CDR3 sequence is 14 residues long. With 5 bases removed from V and 4 bases from J, the gap between germline ends came to 14 bases. The DNA of the CDR3 is TGTGCCAGCAGTGACAGTCCTCTAATCACTGAAGCTTTCTTT. As protein: CASSDSPLITEAFF.

V and J are TRBV5-1 and TRBJ2-1; TRBD2 matches 10 bases. This CDR3 is built from 17 residues. V shed 0 bases and J 4 bases; nucleotides not matched to a gene: 7. Germline V lookup: CDR1 SGHRS, CDR2 YFSETQ. CDR3 sequence (DNA): TGCGCCAGCAGCTTGGACCTAGCGGGAGTGGCGTACAATGAGCAGTTCTTC. Translating gives CASSLDLAGVAYNEQFF.

V is TRBV29-1 and J is TRBJ2-5; D might be TRBD1 (6 bases). The J call may be incorrect, as the DNA end agrees better with TRBJ2-7. The germline gives CDR1 SQVTM, CDR2 ANQGSEA. This CDR3 has 14 amino acids. In nucleotides, the CDR3 is TGCAGCGTTGGGGGGCTTACTTACTCCTACGAGCAGTACTTC. This encodes CSVGGLTYSYEQYF.

This clone was picked up one time. J is TRBJ1-5 and V is TRBV7-2; a weak D match, TRBD1 (6 bases). The CDR3 loop spans 15 amino acids. Germline V CDR1 and CDR2: SGHTA, FQGNSA. V dropped 5 bases and J dropped 6 bases, with 17 bases sitting between them. Here the CDR3 reads CASSPGTGHTQPQHF. For the CDR3, the DNA is TGTGCCAGCAGCCCTGGGACGGGACATACTCAGCCCCAGCATTTT.

V and J are TRBV27 and TRBJ1-4; no firm D call. The CDR3 covers 13 residues. V was clipped by 8 bases and J by 4 bases, with 11 bases between them. CDR1 is MNHEY, CDR2 SMNVEV, per germline (reference sequence). The CDR3 here is CASSFGYNEKLFF. For the CDR3, the DNA is TGTGCCAGCTCTTTCGGGTATAATGAAAAACTGTTTTTT.

The CDR3 here is CASAGGNQPQHF. The CDR3 DNA is TGTGCCAGCGCAGGGGGCAATCAGCCCCAGCATTTT. The chain recombines TRBV2 with TRBJ1-5; a weak D match, TRBD1 (6 bases). Germline values: CDR1 SNHLY, CDR2 FYNNEI. The CDR3 is 12 amino acids. With 8 bases removed from V and 2 bases from J, the gap between germline ends came to 7 bases.

The chain couples TRBV2 to TRBJ2-3; possibly TRBD2 for D (5 bases). Germline lookup yields CDR1 SNHLY and CDR2 FYNNEI. This CDR3 contains 14 residues. Trimming left V 4 bases short and J 2 bases short, with 10 bases between. CDR3 in DNA: TGTGCCAGCAGTGTAATGAGGGCCACAGATACGCAGTATTTT. Translated: CASSVMRATDTQYF.

This chain joins TRBV5-6 and TRBJ2-7; TRBD1 agrees at 9 bases. J gave up 6 bases and V 4 bases, and 14 bases lay outside the gene matches. This CDR3 contains 16 residues. Germline V lookup: CDR1 SGHDT, CDR2 YYEEEE. The CDR3 region has the DNA TGTGCCAGCAGCATAGGGCTCGGGACAGGGATTAGCGAGCAGTACTTC. Translating it yields CASSIGLGTGISEQYF.

V usage is TRBV6-6 and J usage is TRBJ1-1, with 7 bases fitting TRBD1. The CDR3 runs 15 residues. V dropped 6 bases and J dropped 0; count of bases not matched to a gene: 7. Germline loops: CDR1 MNHNY, CDR2 SVGAGI (reference sequence). The chain's CDR3 is CASRRQGSMNTEAFF. The CDR3 coding sequence is TGTGCCAGCAGAAGACAGGGCAGCATGAACACTGAAGCTTTCTTT.

This clone was seen a few times. The rearrangement joins TRBV6-5 to TRBJ2-4, with 7 bases identical to TRBD1. With V trimmed by 4 bases and J by 7 bases, 4 bases remained unmatched. Looked up from germline, CDR1 is MNHEY and CDR2 is SVGAGI. The length of the CDR3 is 13 residues. The CDR3 reads CASSLGGGNIQYF. In DNA form, the CDR3 reads TGTGCCAGCAGTTTAGGGGGCGGGAACATTCAGTACTTC.

This clone was observed a few times. This chain joins TRBV6-1 and TRBJ2-3; possibly TRBD2 for D (6 bases). CDR1 and CDR2 (germline): MNHNS, SASEGT. V was trimmed by 1 base and J by 0 bases, leaving 11 bases between them. The CDR3 totals 16 residues. CDR3 coding DNA: TGTGCCAGCAGTGAAGGCGGCGGGGCTAGCACAGATACGCAGTATTTT. Translation: CASSEGGGASTDTQYF.

The chain couples TRBV4-2 to TRBJ2-3; 8 bases line up with TRBD2. CDR1 LGHNA and CDR2 YNFKEQ come from the germline V gene. The junction had 6 bases not matched to a gene; V was cut back by 1 base and J by 0 bases. This CDR3 spans 17 amino acids. For the CDR3, the DNA is TGTGCCAGCAGCCAAGCCCCACGGGGGGGGAGCACAGATACGCAGTATTTT. Encoded protein: CASSQAPRGGSTDTQYF.

This rearrangement joins TRBV5-1 to TRBJ2-2, with D perhaps matching TRBD1 (6 bases). This CDR3 contains 18 residues. Germline CDR1 and CDR2: SGHRS and YFSETQ. Trimming removed 9 bases from V and 1 base from J, with 25 bases in between. The chain's CDR3 is CATMLQPQGWGNTGELFF. The CDR3 DNA reads as TGCGCCACCATGCTTCAACCTCAGGGGTGGGGGAACACCGGGGAGCTGTTTTTT.

This chain joins TRBV30 and TRBJ2-1, with 8 bases lining up with TRBD2. J gave up 7 bases and V 2 bases, and 7 bases lay outside the gene matches. This CDR3 is built from 14 residues. Germline CDR1 GTSNPN, CDR2 SVGIG (reference sequence). The CDR3 spells CAWSPPSGWNEQFF. The DNA of the CDR3 is TGTGCCTGGAGTCCACCTAGCGGGTGGAATGAGCAGTTCTTC.

This chain joins TRBV28 and TRBJ2-2; the match to TRBD2 covers 11 bases. Looked up from germline, CDR1 is MDHEN and CDR2 is SYDVKM. J was trimmed by 2 bases and V by 2 bases; bases with no gene match: 10. The CDR3 contains 19 residues. The CDR3, as DNA: TGTGCCAGCAGTTTACATACTGGGCTAGCGGGAGGTAACACCGGGGAGCTGTTTTTT. It yields the protein CASSLHTGLAGGNTGELFF.

This chain links TRBV9 with TRBJ2-1; 10 bases fit TRBD2. V lost 6 bases and J lost 5; bases outside the gene matches: 5. The germline V gene has CDR1 SGDLS and CDR2 YYNGEE. The CDR3 is made up of 14 amino acids. This chain's CDR3 is CASTSGSVDNEQFF. DNA for the CDR3: TGTGCCAGCACTAGCGGGAGTGTCGACAATGAGCAGTTCTTC. Full variable domain (missing parts from reference TRBV9 and TRBJ2-1): DSGVTQTPKHLITATGQRVTLRCSPRSGDLSVYWYQQSLDQGLQFLIQYYNGEERAKGNILERFSAQQFPDLHSELNLSSLELGDSALYFCASTSGSVDNEQFFGPGTRLTVL.

The chain joins TRBV4-1 to TRBJ1-1; D may be TRBD1 (5 bases). Trimming shortened V by 1 base and J by 5 bases, and 11 bases separated the two germline ends. The CDR3 contains 14 residues. Germline V CDR1 and CDR2: MGHRA, YSYEKL. CDR3 amino acids: CASSQVYGGTEAFF. The CDR3 DNA sequence: TGCGCCAGCAGCCAAGTTTACGGGGGGACTGAAGCTTTCTTT.

The CDR3 spells CASSHRDRDYEQYF. DNA of the CDR3: TGTGCCAGCAGCCACCGGGACAGGGACTACGAGCAGTACTTC. V usage is TRBV7-2 and J usage is TRBJ2-7, with 9 bases lining up with TRBD1. The J segment lost 3 bases and the V segment lost 5 bases, leaving 5 bases of the junction unmatched. CDR1 is SGHTA and CDR2 is FQGNSA in the germline V gene. This CDR3 spans 14 amino acids.

This chain connects TRBV5-1 to TRBJ1-4, with D maybe TRBD1 (5 bases). Germline-derived CDR1 and CDR2 are SGHRS and YFSETQ. The CDR3 spans 15 residues. The V and J ends lost 0 bases and 12 bases respectively, with 18 bases between them. The CDR3 sequence: CASSLGQSLMKELFF. CDR3 DNA: TGCGCCAGCAGCTTGGGACAGTCTTTAATGAAGGAACTGTTTTTT.